This is a list of T cell receptor beta chains from one sample in a study of blood T cell repertoires in COVID-19. The data were produced by immunoSEQ multiplex PCR, yet TCRdb's version contains in-frame clones alone and is incomplete. The sample includes a few hundred thousand clones, 75% to 90% of them seen just once. The sequencing sample was made of PBMCs or T cells enriched from blood (not recorded which). These receptors came from a woman between 50 and 59 years old who had recovered from COVID-19. Both conserved end residues are part of each CDR3. D genes are given only for firm matches. Clone sizes are given selectively: once, few, many, or a class where the clone is expanded.

>TRBD1|TRBV2|few|TRBJ1-2
TGTGCCAGCAGTGTTTTACGGGCAGGGGGCTACTATGGCTACACCTTC
CASSVLRAGGYYGYTF
>.|TRBV24-1|.|TRBJ1-3
TGTGCCACCAGTTTCTTTGTTGTCCCGACTGGCTCTGGAAACACCATATATTTT
CATSFFVVPTGSGNTIYF
>.|TRBV29-1|.|TRBJ2-1
TGCAGCGGCTCGAGCGGACCACGTAATGAGCAGTTCTTC
CSGSSGPRNEQFF
>.|TRBV5-8|.|TRBJ1-3
TGTGCCAGCATGCGAAAAGGGGGCTCTGGAAACACCATATATTTT
CASMRKGGSGNTIYF
>.|TRBV19|.|TRBJ1-2
TGTGCCAGTACCCCAGGGGTTAACTATGGCTACACCTTC
CASTPGVNYGYTF
>.|TRBV12-5|.|TRBJ1-1
TGTGCTAGTGGTTCCCCGACGGGAAAAGCTTTCTTT
CASGSPTGKAFF
>.|TRBV28|once|TRBJ1-2
TGTGCCAGCAGTACAGGGAGTTCTGGCTACACCTTC
CASSTGSSGYTF
>TRBD1|TRBV11-3|.|TRBJ1-2
TGTGCCAGCAGCTCGGGACAGGTTTACACCTTC
CASSSGQVYTF
>.|TRBV6-5|.|TRBJ1-5
TGTGCCAGCAGTTCGACAGGCTTGCAGCCCCAGCATTTT
CASSSTGLQPQHF
>TRBD1|TRBV19|.|TRBJ2-7
TGTGCCAGTAGTATCCGACAGGGGACCTACGAGCAGTACTTC
CASSIRQGTYEQYF
>.|TRBV5-5|.|TRBJ1-1
TGTGCCAGCGTGAGTCCTAGAGGGAGCACTGAAGCTTTCTTT
CASVSPRGSTEAFF
>.|TRBV5-5|.|TRBJ1-2
TGTGCCAGCAGCTTGGGACAGGCGAGTCCAGCTAACTATGGCTACACCTTC
CASSLGQASPANYGYTF
>TRBD1|TRBV7-2|.|TRBJ2-7
TGTGCCAGCAGCCATGGACAGGTCTACGAGCAGTACTTC
CASSHGQVYEQYF
>.|TRBV12-5|.|TRBJ2-3
TGTGCTAGTGGTTTGGTACGGGATACGCAGTATTTT
CASGLVRDTQYF
>TRBD1|TRBV6-6|few|TRBJ1-1
TGTGCCATCGACAGGGGGCTTGGTTCTGAAGCTTTCTTT
CAIDRGLGSEAFF
>.|TRBV7-8|.|TRBJ2-7
TGTGCCAGCAGCTCCAGGGAAGGATACGGGTACGAGCAGTACTTC
CASSSREGYGYEQYF
>.|TRBV2|once|TRBJ2-5
TGTGCCAGCAGTGAATTAGGGGTTCAAGAGACCCAGTACTTC
CASSELGVQETQYF
>TRBD2|TRBV27|.|TRBJ2-1
TGTGCCAGCAGTCCGGGACTAGCGGGTAGAGGCTCCTACAATGAGCAGTTCTTC
CASSPGLAGRGSYNEQFF
>.|TRBV10-3|.|TRBJ2-7
TGTGCCATCAGTGTCAACACACTTAGAGGCTACGAGCAGTACTTC
CAISVNTLRGYEQYF
>.|TRBV7-2|.|TRBJ2-2
TGTGCCAGCAGCTCTACCTCCGATCCCACGGCCGGGGAGCTGTTTTTT
CASSSTSDPTAGELFF
>.|TRBV7-5|.|TRBJ2-6
TGTGTCAGAAGCTTAACAGGGACTGGGGCCAACGTCCTGACTTTC
CVRSLTGTGANVLTF
>TRBD1|TRBV5-1|.|TRBJ2-2
TGCGCCAGCACCGCGCAGACAGGGGGCGCGACCGGGGAGCTGTTTTTT
CASTAQTGGATGELFF
>.|TRBV5-1|.|TRBJ1-5
TGCGCCAGTCTAGATAGCAATCAGCCCCAGCATTTT
CASLDSNQPQHF
>TRBD1|TRBV5-1|.|TRBJ1-1
TGCGCCAGCAGCCGGGACAGGGCCGAAGCTTTCTTT
CASSRDRAEAFF
>.|TRBV6-2/TRBV6-3|.|TRBJ1-1
TGTGCCAGCAGTTACGGGATTGGGAGGACTGAAGCTTTCTTT
CASSYGIGRTEAFF